The 21 T cell receptor beta chains given below trace back to one sample, sequenced in a study of blood T cell repertoires in COVID-19. The method was immunoSEQ multiplex PCR; TCRdb's version includes in-frame clones alone and lacks a portion of them. The table lists around 40,000 clones, about four fifths of them singletons. Sequencing input: peripheral blood. Receptors originate from a man aged 80 or over with active or convalescent COVID-19.

This clone came up a few times. This chain uses TRBV18 with TRBJ2-7; tentatively, D is TRBD1 (5 bases). Germline lookup yields CDR1 KGHSH and CDR2 LQKENI. This CDR3 has 13 amino acids. The V gene lost 3 bases and the J gene lost 7 bases, with 13 bases spanning the gap. CDR3 region: CASSPLGPGEQYF. Written as DNA, the CDR3 is TGTGCCAGCTCACCTCTGGGGCCGGGTGAGCAGTACTTC.

V usage is TRBV29-1 and J usage is TRBJ2-1; 12 positions match TRBD2. This CDR3 is built from 15 residues. After removal of 6 bases from V and 6 bases from J, the junction contained 9 bases not matched to a gene. Germline CDR1 SQVTM, CDR2 ANQGSEA. In DNA form, the CDR3 reads TGCAGCGTCCCGGGACTAGCGGGTTCTCCCAATGAGCAGTTCTTC. This sequence encodes CSVPGLAGSPNEQFF.

This clone was seen a few times. The chain combines TRBV27 with TRBJ1-2; TRBD1 aligns across 9 bases. CDR1 is MNHEY, CDR2 SMNVEV, per germline (reference sequence). The CDR3 is made up of 13 amino acids. V shed 7 bases and J 2 bases; nucleotides not matched to a gene: 2. CDR3 amino acids: CASTGTGNYGYTF. For the CDR3, the DNA is TGTGCCAGCACCGGGACAGGGAACTATGGCTACACCTTC.

CDR3 nucleotides: TGTGCCAGCAGTTTGCTAGGGACTAGCGGGAGGGGGGAGCTGTTTTTT. Translated: CASSLLGTSGRGELFF. The chain couples TRBV6-5 to TRBJ2-2; 15 bases match TRBD2. The germline CDR1 and CDR2 sequences are MNHEY and SVGAGI. This CDR3 contains 16 residues. With V trimmed by 4 bases and J by 8 bases, 5 bases remained unmatched.

The rearrangement joins TRBV2 to TRBJ2-1; 9 bases align to TRBD1. The CDR3 is 13 residues long. V was clipped by 8 bases and J by 7 bases; unmatched bases: 6. CDR1 and CDR2 (germline): SNHLY, FYNNEI. In DNA, the CDR3 is TGTGCCAGCCCCGGACAGGGGACGAATGAGCAGTTCTTC. This codes for CASPGQGTNEQFF.

This chain links TRBV28 with TRBJ2-5; TRBD1 might be the D (5 bases). V lost 1 base and J lost 7, with 10 bases in between. The V gene's germline CDR1 is MDHEN and CDR2 SYDVKM. This CDR3 contains 13 residues. This chain's CDR3 is CASSLLQGRTQYF. CDR3 DNA sequence: TGTGCCAGCAGTTTATTGCAGGGCCGGACCCAGTACTTC.

The chain joins TRBV7-8 to TRBJ2-1, with D possibly TRBD1 on 7 matching bases. The CDR3 has 15 amino acids. Trimming stripped 2 bases from V and 5 bases from J, with 13 bases between. From germline, CDR1 is SGHVS and CDR2 FQNEAQ. The CDR3 DNA reads TGTGCCAGCAGCTTATTGGCGGGACAGAACAATGAGCAGTTCTTC. It translates to CASSLLAGQNNEQFF.

In regard to this clone: In the same sample, other DNA sequences code for this CDR3. The CDR3: CASSLTGYGYTF. CDR3 DNA: TGTGCCAGCAGCTTAACGGGGTATGGCTACACCTTC. This chain connects TRBV11-2 to TRBJ1-2; D is ambiguous. The CDR3 consists of 12 residues. Germline lookup yields CDR1 SGHAT and CDR2 FQNNGV. Between the trimmed V and J ends, which lost 2 bases and 5 bases, there was a span of 6 bases.

In DNA, the CDR3 is TGTGCCAGCAGTTTCACCAGGGACAGGGGACGGGAGACCCAGTACTTC. It specifies CASSFTRDRGRETQYF. The chain recombines TRBV6-5 with TRBJ2-5; 10 nucleotides agree with TRBD1. Germline CDR1 reads MNHEY; CDR2 reads SVGAGI. This CDR3 is 16 amino acids long. V lost 4 bases, J lost 5 bases, and 10 bases stayed unmatched.

V usage is TRBV5-1 and J usage is TRBJ2-7; 7 nucleotides agree with TRBD1. This CDR3 spans 13 amino acids. V dropped 4 bases and J dropped 7; count of bases not matched to a gene: 8. Germline V CDR1 and CDR2: SGHRS, YFSETQ. CDR3 sequence reads: CASSIGQAREQYF. CDR3 DNA sequence: TGCGCCAGCAGCATCGGACAGGCTCGGGAGCAGTACTTC.

J is TRBJ2-5 and V is TRBV19; D possibly corresponds to TRBD2 (7 bases). V was clipped by 7 bases and J by 5 bases, with 14 bases between them. Germline values: CDR1 LNHDA, CDR2 SQIVND (reference sequence). The CDR3 length is 13 residues. The CDR3 DNA follows: TGTGCCAGTAAGGGGGGGATTTCTGAGACCCAGTACTTC. This sequence encodes CASKGGISETQYF.

The chain links TRBV29-1 to TRBJ2-1; TRBD1 matches at 9 bases. CDR3 length: 17 residues. CDR1 and CDR2 (germline): SQVTM, ANQGSEA. J lost 7 bases, V lost 4 bases, and 17 bases had no gene match. CDR3 sequence (DNA): TGCAGCGTTGGTCCCCCGCGGGACAGGGCCCAGCGGAATGAGCAGTTCTTC. This sequence encodes CSVGPPRDRAQRNEQFF.

This chain connects TRBV29-1 to TRBJ2-1, with TRBD2 identical over 9 bases. In germline, CDR1 is SQVTM, CDR2 ANQGSEA. This CDR3 spans 14 amino acids. Trimming took 2 bases from V and 10 from J; bases not matched to a gene: 9. CDR3 sequence reads: CSVEPAGGWREQFF. DNA for the CDR3: TGCAGCGTTGAACCGGCGGGGGGGTGGCGGGAGCAGTTCTTC.

The chain has TRBV15 and TRBJ1-1; 9 bases agree with TRBD1. V was pared by 3 bases and J by 0 bases, with 5 bases of the junction left unmatched. The germline V gene has CDR1 LNHNV and CDR2 YYDKDF (reference sequence). This CDR3 has 16 residues. CDR3 protein: CATSSPGTGMNTEAFF. DNA of the CDR3: TGTGCCACCAGCAGTCCCGGGACAGGGATGAACACTGAAGCTTTCTTT.

In DNA form, the CDR3 reads TGTGCCAGCAGTTCGACTGGTGGAAACACCATATATTTT. Protein sequence: CASSSTGGNTIYF. This rearrangement joins TRBV6-5 to TRBJ1-3, with unresolved D. Trimming took off 4 bases at V and 3 bases at J, with 7 bases between the two ends. The germline V gene encodes CDR1 MNHEY and CDR2 SVGAGI. The CDR3 sequence is 13 residues long.

V is TRBV5-1 and J is TRBJ2-7; D is uncertain. CDR3 size: 17 residues. V was pared by 7 bases and J by 2 bases, with 25 bases between. Germline V gene lookup returns CDR1 SGHRS and CDR2 YFSETQ. For the CDR3, the DNA is TGCGCCAGCCCTCCGCGCACTTATCGTTATACTACCTACGAGCAGTACTTC. Translated, it gives CASPPRTYRYTTYEQYF. Looking up the rest from reference TRBV5-1 and TRBJ2-7 gives the full variable domain: KAGVTQTPRYLIKTRGQQVTLSCSPISGHRSVSWYQQTPGQGLQFLFEYFSETQRNKGNFPGRFSGRQFSNSRSEMNVSTLELGDSALYLCASPPRTYRYTTYEQYFGPGTRLTVT.

CDR3 in amino acids: CASSLGGGSTYEQYF. The DNA for the CDR3 is TGTGCCAGCAGTTTAGGAGGGGGCAGCACCTACGAGCAGTACTTC. The chain carries TRBV28 and TRBJ2-7; a possible D gene is TRBD1 (7 bases). V shed 2 bases and J shed 2 bases, with 13 bases lying between them. The length of the CDR3 is 15 residues. Germline V lookup: CDR1 MDHEN, CDR2 SYDVKM.

The chain combines TRBV27 with TRBJ1-5; D is perhaps TRBD1 (6 bases). This CDR3 is built from 13 residues. From germline, CDR1 is MNHEY and CDR2 SMNVEV (reference sequence). Trimming pared 4 bases from V and 6 bases from J, leaving 10 bases between. The CDR3 region has the DNA TGTGCCAGCAGTTGGGGGCTCGGTCAGCCCCAGCATTTT. It is translated as CASSWGLGQPQHF.

The chain uses TRBV6-5 and TRBJ1-1, with a tentative D call TRBD1 (6 bases). V lost 1 base to trimming and J lost 9 bases, with 12 bases between them. Looked up from germline, CDR1 is MNHEY and CDR2 is SVGAGI. This CDR3 has 13 amino acids. This CDR3 reads CASSYLGTGKAFF. CDR3 DNA: TGTGCCAGCAGTTACTTGGGAACAGGGAAAGCTTTCTTT.

This clone has just a few counts. The chain joins TRBV2 to TRBJ1-5; D call uncertain. This CDR3 is built from 14 residues. CDR1 and CDR2 (germline): SNHLY, FYNNEI. Trimming took off 4 bases at V and 3 bases at J, with 10 bases between the two ends. CDR3 protein: CASSVRGNNQPQHF. CDR3 in DNA: TGTGCCAGCAGTGTTCGGGGAAACAATCAGCCCCAGCATTTT.

The gene calls are TRBV2 and TRBJ2-7; no reliable D call. The CDR3 is made up of 12 amino acids. The germline V gene encodes CDR1 SNHLY and CDR2 FYNNEI. V gave up 2 bases and J gave up 6 bases, with 8 bases separating them. This chain's CDR3 is CASSEYTGEQYF. The CDR3, as DNA: TGTGCCAGCAGTGAATACACGGGCGAGCAGTACTTC.